The 31 T cell receptor beta chains given below trace back to one sample, sequenced in a study of blood T cell repertoires in COVID-19. Sequenced by immunoSEQ multiplex PCR; TCRdb stores in-frame clones only, minus some. Here the sample spans a few hundred thousand clones, roughly 84% being singletons. What was sequenced was peripheral blood. These TCRs come from a human donor with COVID-19, enrolled during active disease. The donor label of this sample is uncertain.

The CDR3 nucleotides read TGTGCCAGCAGTTGGGGGACAGGGGTGAACACTGAAGCTTTCTTT. It encodes CASSWGTGVNTEAFF. The chain joins TRBV28 to TRBJ1-1; TRBD1 matches at 10 bases. This CDR3 contains 15 residues. From germline, CDR1 is MDHEN and CDR2 SYDVKM. J gave up 0 bases and V 4 bases, and 2 bases lay outside the gene matches.

This chain links TRBV13 with TRBJ2-7; the match to TRBD1 covers 9 bases. The CDR3 sequence is 15 residues long. CDR1 PRHDT and CDR2 FYEKMQ come from the germline V gene (reference sequence). V shed 4 bases, J shed 6 bases, and the junction held 10 bases outside the gene matches. The CDR3 is CASSYPLDRGGEQYF. The CDR3 DNA is TGTGCCAGCAGCTACCCCCTGGACAGGGGAGGCGAGCAGTACTTC.

The CDR3 reads CASSLVAGGEADTQYF. CDR3 nucleotides: TGTGCCAGCAGCTTAGTAGCGGGAGGTGAGGCAGATACGCAGTATTTT. The J gene is TRBJ2-3, the V gene TRBV7-8; 10 bases agree with TRBD2. The CDR3 totals 16 residues. Germline CDR1 is SGHVS and CDR2 is FQNEAQ. The V and J ends lost 1 base and 4 bases, in that order; junction bases with no gene match: 5.

As for this clone: The same CDR3 also results from other DNA sequences found in this sample. V is TRBV3-1 (or the pseudogene TRBV3-2) and J is TRBJ1-1; D uncertain. CDR1 and CDR2 from the germline V gene are LGHDT and YNNKEL (reference sequence). The V end lost 3 bases, the J end lost 0 bases, and 11 bases lay between the germline ends. The CDR3 has 15 amino acids. The CDR3 DNA sequence: TGTGCCAGCAGCCAGGAAGGGAGCATGAACACTGAAGCTTTCTTT. This translates into CASSQEGSMNTEAFF.

V usage is TRBV3-1 (or the pseudogene TRBV3-2) and J usage is TRBJ2-7, with D possibly matching TRBD2 (6 bases). The CDR3 is 14 amino acids. The germline V gene has CDR1 LGHDT and CDR2 YNNKEL (reference sequence). The V gene lost 4 bases and the J gene lost 4 bases, with 14 bases spanning the gap. In nucleotides, the CDR3 is TGTGCCAGCAGCCCTTTGCGGGATTCTTACGAGCAGTACTTC. This codes for CASSPLRDSYEQYF.

This chain connects TRBV18 to TRBJ1-5; D may be TRBD1 (5 bases). The CDR3 runs to 15 residues. Germline CDR1 is KGHSH and CDR2 is LQKENI. V lost 2 bases and J 5 bases, leaving 13 bases between the germline ends. The CDR3 DNA sequence: TGTGCCAGCTCACCAGGCCAGGGCCTTGATCAGCCCCAGCATTTT. Encoded protein: CASSPGQGLDQPQHF.

The chain joins TRBV3-1 (or the pseudogene TRBV3-2) to TRBJ1-3; no clear D. V lost 4 bases, J lost 4 bases, and 14 bases lay in between. The germline gives CDR1 LGHDT, CDR2 YNNKEL (reference sequence). CDR3 size: 15 residues. This CDR3 is CASSPAPPRGNTIYF. The DNA of the CDR3 is TGTGCCAGCAGCCCCGCGCCGCCCCGCGGAAACACCATATATTTT.

This sequence joins TRBV4-1 and TRBJ1-1; 12 nucleotides agree with TRBD1. The germline V gene has CDR1 MGHRA and CDR2 YSYEKL. The length of the CDR3 is 15 residues. J gave up 3 bases and V 5 bases, and 4 bases lay outside the gene matches. The CDR3 DNA reads TGCGCCAGCAGCAAGGGACAGGGGGCTGACACTGAAGCTTTCTTT. Residues: CASSKGQGADTEAFF.

The V call is TRBV9, the J call TRBJ1-2; tentative D call: TRBD1 (6 bases). The germline gives CDR1 SGDLS, CDR2 YYNGEE. This CDR3 is 19 amino acids long. V was shortened by 3 bases and J by 1 base, with 25 bases between the two germline ends. CDR3 protein: CASSGRLSGQGFYNYGYTF. CDR3 nucleotides: TGTGCCAGCAGCGGACGTTTGTCGGGGCAGGGGTTTTATAACTATGGCTACACCTTC.

The chain combines TRBV2 with TRBJ1-4, with D tentatively TRBD1 (6 bases). Per the germline V gene, CDR1 is SNHLY and CDR2 is FYNNEI. The CDR3 totals 17 residues. Trimming removed 3 bases at V and 3 bases at J, with 17 bases between. The CDR3 loop reads CASSDLQGRRANEKLFF. CDR3 nucleotide sequence: TGTGCCAGCAGTGACCTACAGGGACGAAGGGCTAATGAAAAACTGTTTTTT.

The chain has TRBV28 and TRBJ1-1; no firm D call. The CDR3 loop spans 14 amino acids. CDR1 and CDR2 from the germline V gene are MDHEN and SYDVKM. V lost 6 bases and J lost 0, with 11 bases in between. CDR3 nucleotide sequence: TGTGCCAGCAGCTCATTTCCTATGAACACTGAAGCTTTCTTT. This codes for CASSSFPMNTEAFF.

This clone was detected once. This chain connects TRBV11-2 to TRBJ1-5, with TRBD1 as a possible D gene (5 bases). The CDR3 totals 14 residues. The V end was cut by 1 base, the J end by 4 bases, with 8 bases between. Germline V CDR1 and CDR2: SGHAT, FQNNGV. The CDR3 here is CASSLVSGNQPQHF. CDR3 in DNA: TGTGCCAGCAGCTTAGTATCAGGGAATCAGCCCCAGCATTTT. Full variable domain (missing parts from reference TRBV11-2 and TRBJ1-5): EAGVAQSPRYKIIEKRQSVAFWCNPISGHATLYWYQQILGQGPKLLIQFQNNGVVDDSQLPKDRFSAERLKGVDSTLKIQPAKLEDSAVYLCASSLVSGNQPQHFGDGTRLSIL.

This clone has a single count. The rearrangement joins TRBV24-1 to TRBJ2-4, with D possibly TRBD1 on 6 matching bases. Germline V gene lookup returns CDR1 KGHDR and CDR2 SFDVKD. The CDR3 runs 13 residues. Between the trimmed V and J ends, which lost 9 bases and 1 base, there was a span of 9 bases. This CDR3 is CATEGVAKNIQYF. The CDR3 bases are TGTGCCACCGAGGGGGTGGCCAAAAACATTCAGTACTTC.

This chain joins TRBV2 and TRBJ2-7; TRBD1 matches at 7 bases. V was clipped by 6 bases and J by 3 bases; unmatched bases: 8. Germline V gene sequence: CDR1 SNHLY, CDR2 FYNNEI. This CDR3 has 14 amino acids. The CDR3 loop reads CASSQQGSSYEQYF. Here the CDR3 DNA reads TGTGCCAGCAGCCAACAGGGGTCTAGCTACGAGCAGTACTTC.

This chain joins TRBV5-1 and TRBJ1-1; weak D call: TRBD1 (5 bases). Trimming shortened V by 4 bases and J by 1 base, and 11 bases separated the two germline ends. There are 14 residues in the CDR3. From germline, CDR1 is SGHRS and CDR2 YFSETQ. The chain's CDR3 is CASSEGVGNTEAFF. The CDR3 DNA reads TGCGCCAGCAGCGAAGGGGTCGGGAACACTGAAGCTTTCTTT.

The table lists this clone with a few counts. The J gene is TRBJ1-5, the V gene TRBV18, with a tentative D call TRBD1 (5 bases). Trimming stripped 1 base from V and 4 bases from J, with 5 bases between. The germline V gene has CDR1 KGHSH and CDR2 LQKENI. The CDR3 covers 13 residues. CDR3 region: CASSPQGNQPQHF. CDR3 nucleotides: TGTGCCAGCTCACCACAGGGGAATCAGCCCCAGCATTTT.

The rearrangement links TRBV27 to TRBJ2-2; 7 bases align to TRBD1. The CDR3 loop spans 14 amino acids. The ends lost 10 bases at V and 4 bases at J; junction bases unmatched: 9. Germline values: CDR1 MNHEY, CDR2 SMNVEV (reference sequence). CDR3 DNA sequence: TGTGCCACTAAGGGGGCAGTGATCACCGGGGAGCTGTTTTTT. Translated: CATKGAVITGELFF.

V usage is TRBV6-5 and J usage is TRBJ2-2; TRBD2 agrees at 10 bases. The germline gives CDR1 MNHEY, CDR2 SVGAGI. This CDR3 is built from 15 residues. Trimming cost V 7 bases and J 4 bases; bases outside gene matches: 6. For the CDR3, the DNA is TGTGCCAGCAAGATGAGCGGGAGGGCCACCGGGGAGCTGTTTTTT. Encoded protein: CASKMSGRATGELFF.

V gene TRBV7-8 combines with J gene TRBJ2-2, with 12 bases fitting TRBD2. The CDR3 is 18 residues long. CDR1 and CDR2 from the germline V gene are SGHVS and FQNEAQ. The trim removed 5 bases at V and 6 bases at J, leaving 13 bases unmatched. The CDR3 sequence: CASSPFLAGGSNAGELFF. The CDR3 region has the DNA TGTGCCAGCAGCCCCTTTCTAGCGGGAGGGTCGAATGCCGGGGAGCTGTTTTTT.

The gene calls are TRBV24-1 and TRBJ2-7, with no clear D. Trimming shortened V by 2 bases and J by 0 bases, and 7 bases separated the two germline ends. The CDR3 loop spans 14 amino acids. Germline V gene sequence: CDR1 KGHDR, CDR2 SFDVKD. DNA of the CDR3: TGTGCCACCAGTGATTCGCGCGACTCCTACGAGCAGTACTTC. As protein: CATSDSRDSYEQYF.

The genes are TRBV5-1 and TRBJ1-5; 8 bases align to TRBD1. The CDR3 spans 15 residues. The germline V gene encodes CDR1 SGHRS and CDR2 YFSETQ. The J segment lost 4 bases and the V segment lost 4 bases, leaving 7 bases of the junction unmatched. The CDR3 sequence: CASSLTGGENQPQHF. DNA of the CDR3: TGCGCCAGCAGCCTCACAGGGGGAGAAAATCAGCCCCAGCATTTT.

CDR3 sequence reads: CASSPGQGDYEQYF. The CDR3 DNA reads as TGTGCCAGCAGCCCGGGACAGGGGGACTACGAGCAGTACTTC. The rearrangement joins TRBV7-9 to TRBJ2-7; 11 bases align to TRBD1. Germline trimming cut 5 bases from V and 3 bases from J; bases unmatched to any gene: 3. The CDR3 is 14 residues long. Per germline, CDR1 SEHNR and CDR2 FQNEAQ (reference sequence).

The chain joins TRBV5-1 to TRBJ1-4; D gene ambiguous. Between the trimmed V and J ends, which lost 2 bases and 5 bases, there was a span of 10 bases. CDR1 and CDR2 (germline): SGHRS, YFSETQ. CDR3 length: 14 amino acids. CDR3 amino acids: CASSFTGSNEKLFF. The CDR3 DNA is TGCGCCAGCAGCTTCACCGGGTCGAATGAAAAACTGTTTTTT. The full variable domain, with the rest looked up from reference TRBV5-1 and TRBJ1-4, is KAGVTQTPRYLIKTRGQQVTLSCSPISGHRSVSWYQQTPGQGLQFLFEYFSETQRNKGNFPGRFSGRQFSNSRSEMNVSTLELGDSALYLCASSFTGSNEKLFFGSGTQLSVL.

The chain links TRBV9 to TRBJ1-3; D is possibly TRBD1 (5 bases). V lost 0 bases and J 0 bases, leaving 19 bases between the germline ends. Germline loops: CDR1 SGDLS, CDR2 YYNGEE. This CDR3 contains 19 residues. The CDR3 loop is CASSVDLPGGGNSGNTIYF. In nucleotides, the CDR3 is TGTGCCAGCAGCGTAGACCTCCCCGGGGGAGGGAACTCTGGAAACACCATATATTTT. The full variable domain, in which reference TRBV9 and TRBJ1-3 provide the parts outside the CDR3, is DSGVTQTPKHLITATGQRVTLRCSPRSGDLSVYWYQQSLDQGLQFLIQYYNGEERAKGNILERFSAQQFPDLHSELNLSSLELGDSALYFCASSVDLPGGGNSGNTIYFGEGSWLTVV.

This clone was seen more than once but under ten times. The chain recombines TRBV5-6 with TRBJ1-1; the match to TRBD1 covers 9 bases. Germline CDR1 and CDR2: SGHDT and YYEEEE. The CDR3 is 14 residues long. V lost 3 bases to trimming and J lost 4 bases; unmatched junction nucleotides: 4. CDR3 sequence (DNA): TGTGCCAGCAGCTGGGGACAGGGAGGCACTGAAGCTTTCTTT. Translated, it gives CASSWGQGGTEAFF.

This clone was seen more than once but under ten times. The chain carries TRBV6-5 and TRBJ2-1, with TRBD1 identical over 9 bases. From germline, CDR1 is MNHEY and CDR2 SVGAGI. The CDR3 is 16 amino acids. V lost 4 bases and J lost 10; bases outside the gene matches: 14. Here the CDR3 reads CASSSTETGGKQEQFF. As DNA, the CDR3 is TGTGCCAGCAGTTCCACCGAGACAGGGGGGAAACAAGAGCAGTTCTTC.

This clone was picked up one time. V usage is TRBV18 and J usage is TRBJ2-2; D is perhaps TRBD2 (5 bases). Trimming left V 5 bases short and J 7 bases short, with 11 bases between. The CDR3 is 13 amino acids. The germline gives CDR1 KGHSH, CDR2 LQKENI. The CDR3 coding sequence is TGTGCCAGCTCAGTCGGGGTTGGCGGGGAGCTGTTTTTT. Protein sequence: CASSVGVGGELFF.

In this sample, this clone turned up a few times. The gene calls are TRBV14 and TRBJ1-3; no reliable D call. CDR1 and CDR2 from the germline V gene are SGHDN and FVKESK. The CDR3 length is 16 residues. V lost 4 bases and J lost 0, with 13 bases in between. In DNA form, the CDR3 reads TGTGCCAGCAGCCCCCGACGGGAATACTCTGGAAACACCATATATTTT. Translating it yields CASSPRREYSGNTIYF.

The chain joins TRBV5-1 to TRBJ1-4; 7 bases are a match to TRBD1. CDR3 length: 17 residues. The trim removed 1 base at V and 5 bases at J, leaving 11 bases unmatched. Germline V gives CDR1 SGHRS, CDR2 YFSETQ. CDR3 loop: CASSLRSFPGQNEKLFF. The DNA of the CDR3 is TGCGCCAGCAGCTTGAGGTCGTTCCCGGGACAGAATGAAAAACTGTTTTTT.

V gene TRBV6-5 combines with J gene TRBJ1-2; TRBD1 aligns across 10 bases. There are 13 residues in the CDR3. CDR1 and CDR2 from the germline V gene are MNHEY and SVGAGI. J lost 10 bases, V lost 4 bases, and 6 bases had no gene match. CDR3 protein: CASSSTGTGDYTF. As DNA, the CDR3 is TGTGCCAGCAGTTCGACCGGGACAGGGGACTACACCTTC.

This chain connects TRBV9 to TRBJ1-2; 9 positions agree with TRBD1. Germline V lookup: CDR1 SGDLS, CDR2 YYNGEE. J was trimmed by 8 bases and V by 2 bases; bases with no gene match: 10. The length of the CDR3 is 15 residues. The CDR3 DNA follows: TGTGCCAGCAGCGTCGGATCCGGGACAGGGAACGGCTACACCTTC. Amino acids: CASSVGSGTGNGYTF. The entire variable domain, with the rest obtained from reference TRBV9 and TRBJ1-2, is as follows: DSGVTQTPKHLITATGQRVTLRCSPRSGDLSVYWYQQSLDQGLQFLIQYYNGEERAKGNILERFSAQQFPDLHSELNLSSLELGDSALYFCASSVGSGTGNGYTFGSGTRLTVV.